This TCR beta chain derives from a study of neoadjuvant anti-PD-1 for oral cavity cancer. Study-wide points: Greater tumor shrinkage accompanied bigger post-treatment sizes of preexisting clones. Only three patients per response group were TCR-analyzed; validation needed.

A remark on this clone: The antigen is unknown.

As to time point: after neoadjuvant nivolumab, at surgical resection. These oral cavity squamous cell carcinomas were HPV-negative and locally advanced. Profiled with immunoSEQ multiplex PCR; TCRdb holds only in-frame clones, not every one. Found here are about 24,000 clones, under 30% of them singletons; the top ten hold about 15%. The specimen was tumor tissue, collected after nivolumab (anti-PD-1) treatment. The receptor's source is a person between 40 and 85 years old with oral cavity squamous cell carcinoma.

CDR3 residues: CSVAPTAAYEQYF. CDR3 DNA: TGCAGCGTTGCCCCGACAGCCGCTTACGAGCAGTACTTC. The chain recombines TRBV29-1 with TRBJ2-7, with a weak D call TRBD1 (5 bases). The CDR3 has 13 amino acids. Trimming cost V 4 bases and J 4 bases, with 14 bases left between them. CDR1 SQVTM and CDR2 ANQGSEA come from the germline V gene.